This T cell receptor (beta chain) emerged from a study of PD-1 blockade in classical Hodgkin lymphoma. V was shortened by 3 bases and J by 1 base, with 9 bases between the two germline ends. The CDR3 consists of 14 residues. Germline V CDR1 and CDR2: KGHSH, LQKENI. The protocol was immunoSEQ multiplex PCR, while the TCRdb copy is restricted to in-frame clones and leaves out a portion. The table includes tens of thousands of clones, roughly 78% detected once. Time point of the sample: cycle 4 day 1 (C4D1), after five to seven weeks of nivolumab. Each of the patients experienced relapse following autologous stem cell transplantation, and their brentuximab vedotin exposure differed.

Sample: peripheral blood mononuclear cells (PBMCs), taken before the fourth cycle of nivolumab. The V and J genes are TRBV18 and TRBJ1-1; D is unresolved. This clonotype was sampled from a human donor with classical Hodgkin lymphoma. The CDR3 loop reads CASSPVFTNTEAFF. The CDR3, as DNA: TGTGCCAGCTCACCTGTGTTTACGAACACTGAAGCTTTCTTT. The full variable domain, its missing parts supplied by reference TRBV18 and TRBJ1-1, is NAGVMQNPRHLVRRRGQEARLRCSPMKGHSHVYWYRQLPEEGLKFMVYLQKENIIDESGMPKERFSAEFPKEGPSILRIQQVVRGDSAAYFCASSPVFTNTEAFFGQGTRLTVV.